This T cell receptor (beta chain) was retrieved from a study of radiation and T cells in renal cell carcinoma. Time point indicated: blood 4 weeks post-SBRT, at nephrectomy. Indicated treatment: 15 Gy SBRT to primary tumor, nephrectomy 4 weeks later. Nephrectomy followed 15 Gy stereotactic body radiation by 4 weeks. This renal cell carcinoma was of the clear cell type. There are 13 residues in the CDR3. Germline V gene lookup returns CDR1 LNHDA and CDR2 SQIVND (reference sequence). V was pared by 7 bases and J by 0 bases, with 9 bases between. This clone was counted a few times. Antigen specificity is unknown. Study-level findings and limits: Baseline intratumoral clonotype presence is unknown without pretreatment biopsies. From baseline, blood top tumor clonotypes peaked at 2 weeks post-radiation.

Measured with immunoSEQ multiplex PCR; TCRdb has only the in-frame clones, and not every one. The profile shows roughly 100,000 clones, 84% of them singletons. The TCR was taken from a man between 60 and 75 years old with renal cell carcinoma. This chain uses TRBV19 with TRBJ2-5; D is perhaps TRBD1 or TRBD2 (5 bases each). This material consisted of blood, taken from a patient whose treatment included radiotherapy and nephrectomy. CDR3 nucleotides: TGTGCCAGTACAGGGAGTAACCAAGAGACCCAGTACTTC. It specifies CASTGSNQETQYF.